What follows is one TCR beta chain and its context. Its specificity is unknown. Trimming took off 1 base at V and 7 bases at J, with 15 bases between the two ends. Germline CDR1 and CDR2: MNHEY and SMNVEV (reference sequence). The CDR3 consists of 15 residues. The entry originates in a study of shared clonotypes between healthy human individuals. The authors loaded roughly 200 ng DNA, tens of thousands of T cell genomes, into sorted-subset replicate PCRs. The method was immunoSEQ multiplex PCR; TCRdb's version includes in-frame clones alone and lacks a portion of them. The profile covers about 2.1 million clones, with about 94% appearing a single time and more than 1.5% taken by the ten largest. Overall study findings and caveats: With few donors, the genetic and exposure-history diversity represented was limited. It was the non-shared clonotypes that had lower generation probabilities than clonotypes shared by all four donors.

CD45RO-negative, CCR7-positively selected cells formed the naive CD8 fraction, excluding terminally differentiated effector memory CD45RA+ cells. This TCR derives from a man between 18 and 29 years old in good health. Some clones in this sample may be carry-over from other donors' samples. The chain is built from TRBV27 and TRBJ2-3, with unresolved D. The sample was naive CD8+ T cells from PBMCs. The DNA for the CDR3 is TGTGCCAGCAGTTTATTAGGTTCCCCCCGTTATACGCAGTATTTT. The encoded protein is CASSLLGSPRYTQYF.